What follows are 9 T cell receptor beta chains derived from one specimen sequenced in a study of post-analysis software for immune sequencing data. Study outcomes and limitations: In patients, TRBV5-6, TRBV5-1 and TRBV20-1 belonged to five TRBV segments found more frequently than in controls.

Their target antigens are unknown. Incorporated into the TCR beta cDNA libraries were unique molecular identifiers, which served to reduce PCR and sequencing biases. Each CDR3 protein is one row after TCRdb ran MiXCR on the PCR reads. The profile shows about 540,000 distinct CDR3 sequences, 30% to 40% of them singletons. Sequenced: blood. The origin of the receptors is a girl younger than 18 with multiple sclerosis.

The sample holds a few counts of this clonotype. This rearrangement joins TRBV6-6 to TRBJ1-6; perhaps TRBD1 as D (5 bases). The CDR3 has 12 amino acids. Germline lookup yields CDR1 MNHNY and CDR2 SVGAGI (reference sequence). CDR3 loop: CAAGQPNSPLHF. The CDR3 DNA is TGTGCGGCGGGGCAGCCTAATTCACCCCTCCACTTT.

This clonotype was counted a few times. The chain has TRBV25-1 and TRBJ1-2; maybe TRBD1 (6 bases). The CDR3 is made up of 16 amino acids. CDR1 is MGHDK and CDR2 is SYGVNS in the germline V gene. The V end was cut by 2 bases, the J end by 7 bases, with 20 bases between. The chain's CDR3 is CASSEAGGSPLRGYTF. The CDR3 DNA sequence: TGTGCCAGCAGTGAAGCGGGGGGCAGTCCCTTACGTGGCTACACCTTC.

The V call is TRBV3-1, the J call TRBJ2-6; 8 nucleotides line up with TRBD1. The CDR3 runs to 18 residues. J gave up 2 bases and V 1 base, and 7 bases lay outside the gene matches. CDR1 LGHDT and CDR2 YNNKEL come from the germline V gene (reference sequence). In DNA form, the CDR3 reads TGTGCCAGCAGCCAAGTCCGGACAGGGCGCACTGGGGCCAACGTCCTGACTTTC. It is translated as CASSQVRTGRTGANVLTF.

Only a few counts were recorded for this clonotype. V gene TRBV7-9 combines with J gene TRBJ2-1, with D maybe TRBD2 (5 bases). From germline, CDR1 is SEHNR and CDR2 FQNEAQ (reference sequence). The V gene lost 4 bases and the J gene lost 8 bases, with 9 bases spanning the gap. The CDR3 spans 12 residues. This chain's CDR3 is CASSSNGDEQFF. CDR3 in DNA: TGTGCCAGCAGCTCAAACGGGGATGAGCAGTTCTTC.

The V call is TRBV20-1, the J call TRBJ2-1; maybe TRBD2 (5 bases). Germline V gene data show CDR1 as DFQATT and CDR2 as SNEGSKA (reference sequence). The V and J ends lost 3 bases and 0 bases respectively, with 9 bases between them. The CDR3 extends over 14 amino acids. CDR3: CSAREVTSYNEQFF. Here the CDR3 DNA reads TGCAGTGCTAGGGAGGTTACCTCCTACAATGAGCAGTTCTTC.

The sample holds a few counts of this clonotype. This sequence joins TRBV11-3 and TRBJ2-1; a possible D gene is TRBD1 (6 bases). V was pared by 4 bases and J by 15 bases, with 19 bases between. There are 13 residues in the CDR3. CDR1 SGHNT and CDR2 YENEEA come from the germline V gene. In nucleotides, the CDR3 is TGTGCCAGCAGCTCTCAAAGGGACACCGCGACGTTCTTC. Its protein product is CASSSQRDTATFF.

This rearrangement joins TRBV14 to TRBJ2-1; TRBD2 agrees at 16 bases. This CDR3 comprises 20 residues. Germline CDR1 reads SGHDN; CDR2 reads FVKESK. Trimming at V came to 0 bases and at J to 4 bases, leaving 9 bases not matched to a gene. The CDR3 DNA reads TGTGCCAGCAGCCAAGACGGGACTAGCGGGGGGGCCGGGGTTTACAATGAGCAGTTCTTC. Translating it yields CASSQDGTSGGAGVYNEQFF.

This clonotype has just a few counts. The CDR3 spells CSASYTGGYGYTF. The CDR3 nucleotides are TGCAGTGCCAGCTACACAGGGGGCTATGGCTACACCTTC. The chain couples TRBV20-1 to TRBJ1-2; 8 bases line up with TRBD1. From germline, CDR1 is DFQATT and CDR2 SNEGSKA (reference sequence). The CDR3 sequence is 13 residues long. Losses at the gene ends were 6 bases for V and 4 bases for J; bases not matched to a gene: 7.

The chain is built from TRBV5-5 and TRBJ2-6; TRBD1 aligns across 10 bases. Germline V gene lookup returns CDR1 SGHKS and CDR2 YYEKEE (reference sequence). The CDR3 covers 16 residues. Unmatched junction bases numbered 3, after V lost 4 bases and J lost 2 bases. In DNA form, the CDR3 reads TGTGCCAGCAGCGCCGGGACAGGGGCTGGGGCCAACGTCCTGACTTTC. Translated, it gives CASSAGTGAGANVLTF.